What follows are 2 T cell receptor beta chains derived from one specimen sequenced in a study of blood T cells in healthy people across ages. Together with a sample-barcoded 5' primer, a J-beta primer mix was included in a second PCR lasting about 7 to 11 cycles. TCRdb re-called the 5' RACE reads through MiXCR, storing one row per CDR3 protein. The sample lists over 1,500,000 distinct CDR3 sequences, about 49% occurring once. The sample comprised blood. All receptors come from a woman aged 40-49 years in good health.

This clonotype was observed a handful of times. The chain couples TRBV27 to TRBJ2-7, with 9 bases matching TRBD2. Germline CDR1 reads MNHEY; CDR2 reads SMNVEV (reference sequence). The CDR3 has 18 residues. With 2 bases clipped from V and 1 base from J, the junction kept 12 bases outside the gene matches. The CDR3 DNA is TGTGCCAGCAGTTTAGGTCTAGCGGGGCCCCTTGGATCCTACGAGCAGTACTTC. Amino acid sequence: CASSLGLAGPLGSYEQYF.

The CDR3 sequence is CATSMTGAGETQYF. The CDR3 DNA follows: TGTGCCACCAGTATGACAGGGGCTGGGGAGACCCAGTACTTC. V usage is TRBV24-1 and J usage is TRBJ2-5, with 8 bases that match TRBD1. V was clipped by 6 bases and J by 5 bases; unmatched bases: 7. CDR1 KGHDR and CDR2 SFDVKD come from the germline V gene. The CDR3 has 14 amino acids.